Sequencing of this T cell receptor (beta chain) was carried out in a study of T cell responses to AZD1222 COVID-19 vaccine. Clones were read by immunoSEQ multiplex PCR, and TCRdb kept only the in-frame ones, dropping some. This sample carries 150,000 to 200,000 clones, 93% of them seen once, and the ten largest clones take approximately 4%. This clonotype was sampled from an adult in good health. The sequences come from peripheral blood, collected on day 0 of AZD1222 vaccination.

DNA for the CDR3: TGTGCCAGCAGCCAACAGACAGAGTCCAACTATGGCTACACCTTC. This codes for CASSQQTESNYGYTF. The chain carries TRBV14 and TRBJ1-2; D possibly corresponds to TRBD1 (5 bases). Germline lookup yields CDR1 SGHDN and CDR2 FVKESK. The CDR3 contains 15 residues. V lost 2 bases to trimming and J lost 2 bases, with 12 bases between them. The full variable domain, with the rest looked up from reference TRBV14 and TRBJ1-2, is EAGVTQFPSHSVIEKGQTVTLRCDPISGHDNLYWYRRVMGKEIKFLLHFVKESKQDESGMPNNRFLAERTGGTYSTLKVQPAELEDSGVYFCASSQQTESNYGYTFGSGTRLTVV.